The sequence of this T cell receptor beta chain was determined in a study of blood T cell repertoires in COVID-19. Study details: Acute and convalescent COVID-19 samples came from the United States, Italy and Spain. PBMCs, B-cell-depleted T cells, or T cells provided the cDNA or gDNA that made up the material.

CDR1 and CDR2 (germline): SGHRS, YFSETQ. The CDR3 covers 18 residues. The V and J ends lost 4 bases and 2 bases, in that order; junction bases with no gene match: 11. As originally analysed: For nucleated cells, counts were estimated from reference gene primer amplification. The method was immunoSEQ multiplex PCR; TCRdb's version includes in-frame clones alone and lacks a portion of them. V and J calls and clone size follow that table, whereas D and trimming were derived from the DNA. The sample lists a few hundred thousand clones; about 91% were seen once. The sequence was collected from a woman aged 25 to 39 who had recovered from COVID-19. The rearrangement links TRBV5-1 to TRBJ2-5, with 13 bases aligning to TRBD2. Sequenced material: peripheral blood. CDR3 nucleotide sequence: TGCGCCAGCAGCCCGCCGCCGACTAGCGGGGGGTATCAAGAGACCCAGTACTTC. It translates to CASSPPPTSGGYQETQYF.